This T cell receptor beta chain is from a study of T cell repertoires in cytomegalovirus infection. On the study more broadly: Evidence of both CMV infection and a matching HLA type came from public TCR beta signatures. Whole-study results and caveats: Ex vivo responses were dominated by HLA-C-restricted CMV-specific TCR beta clonotypes.

A single record per CDR3 protein comes from TCRdb applying MiXCR to the reads. The table records approximately 730,000 distinct CDR3 sequences, around 31% of them present only once. The table lists this clonotype with a few counts. Its antigen is not known. There are 14 residues in the CDR3. Germline assignment: CDR1 MDHEN and CDR2 SYDVKM. With 4 bases clipped from V and 10 bases from J, the junction kept 6 bases outside the gene matches. The sequence came from a human donor in good health (CMV status not recorded). Some clones in this sample may be carry-over from other donors' samples. The chain links TRBV28 to TRBJ1-6, with 8 bases lining up with TRBD1. Specimen: cultured PBMCs, collected from culture after CMV antigen stimulation. The CDR3 region is CASSYRQGYSPLHF. CDR3 DNA: TGTGCCAGCAGTTACAGACAGGGGTACTCACCCCTCCACTTT.